This TCR beta chain comes out of a study of a mutant IDH1 vaccine in newly diagnosed glioma. The overall study: Treated patients comprised around 62% males and roughly 40% females, mean age roughly 44 years.

This clone has only a few counts. Its cognate antigen is unknown. This table comes from immunoSEQ multiplex PCR, and its TCRdb copy is limited to in-frame clones, with some not included. The sample yields 50,000 to 55,000 clones, approximately 65% seen once. The CDR3 runs 12 residues. V dropped 4 bases and J dropped 9; count of bases not matched to a gene: 2. CDR1 and CDR2 (germline): SNHLY, FYNNEI. Study-wide findings and caveats: Any relationship between pseudoprogression and changes in top peripheral T cell clonotypes seemed absent.

Specified time point: week 47, end of study. What each vaccine dose contained was 300 ug of mutant IDH1 20-mer peptide, accompanied by topical imiquimod. New WHO grade 3 or 4 astrocytomas that were IDH1-mutant and ATRX-lost had been found in donors. V and J are TRBV2 and TRBJ2-3; 9 nucleotides line up with TRBD1. This receptor was obtained from a man in his forties with glioma. Some clones in this sample may be carry-over from other donors' samples. Specimen: peripheral blood mononuclear cells (PBMCs), collected from a glioma patient whose treatment included an IDH1 peptide vaccine. CDR3 protein: CASSGTGGTQYF. As DNA, the CDR3 is TGTGCCAGCAGTGGAACAGGGGGCACGCAGTATTTT.